A single sample is the source of the 18 T cell receptor beta chains below, sequenced in a study of brain T cells in children with intractable seizures. The protocol was immunoSEQ multiplex PCR, while the TCRdb copy is restricted to in-frame clones and leaves out a portion. The sample yields about 80,000 clones, under 95% seen once. Specimen: peripheral blood, collected at surgery. The receptors originated from a girl aged 2-9 years with Rasmussen encephalitis and intractable seizures.

V and J are TRBV4-1 and TRBJ1-4, with TRBD1 as a possible D gene (6 bases). Germline CDR1 reads MGHRA; CDR2 reads YSYEKL. The CDR3 length is 15 residues. Between the trimmed V and J ends, which lost 3 bases and 5 bases, there was a span of 13 bases. CDR3 sequence: CASSQRDTQNEKLFF. CDR3 DNA: TGCGCCAGCAGCCAGCGGGACACTCAGAATGAAAAACTGTTTTTT.

V and J are TRBV13 and TRBJ2-7, with D possibly being TRBD2 (5 bases). The CDR3 extends over 16 amino acids. Trimming stripped 2 bases from V and 2 bases from J, with 16 bases between. The germline gives CDR1 PRHDT, CDR2 FYEKMQ (reference sequence). This CDR3 is CASSLQTKRGTYEQYF. DNA for the CDR3: TGTGCCAGCAGCTTACAGACTAAACGGGGAACCTACGAGCAGTACTTC.

This chain links TRBV7-3 with TRBJ2-3, with TRBD1 matching 7 bases. V was clipped by 5 bases and J by 5 bases; unmatched bases: 4. CDR1 SGHTA and CDR2 FQGTGA come from the germline V gene. The CDR3 is 13 residues long. This chain's CDR3 is CASSVYRGDTQYF. The CDR3 DNA sequence: TGTGCCAGCAGCGTATACAGGGGAGATACGCAGTATTTT.

This sequence joins TRBV28 and TRBJ2-1; no firm D call. The CDR3 length is 13 residues. The V and J ends lost 6 bases and 4 bases respectively, with 10 bases between them. CDR1 MDHEN and CDR2 SYDVKM come from the germline V gene. CDR3 nucleotide sequence: TGTGCCAGCAGCCCTAGTGCGTACAATGAGCAGTTCTTC. Translation gives CASSPSAYNEQFF.

J is TRBJ1-1 and V is TRBV11-2, with D perhaps matching TRBD1 (5 bases). Germline CDR1 reads SGHAT; CDR2 reads FQNNGV. V was shortened by 6 bases and J by 1 base, with 12 bases between the two germline ends. This CDR3 is built from 14 residues. Here the CDR3 DNA reads TGTGCCAGCAGGTCCGGGACCAGGAACACTGAAGCTTTCTTT. It codes for CASRSGTRNTEAFF.

This rearrangement joins TRBV7-8 to TRBJ2-7; 8 nucleotides agree with TRBD2. CDR1 SGHVS and CDR2 FQNEAQ come from the germline V gene. The CDR3 is 16 amino acids. V was clipped by 5 bases and J by 4 bases; unmatched bases: 13. CDR3 region: CASSTNRAGALYEQYF. The DNA for the CDR3 is TGTGCCAGCAGCACCAACAGAGCGGGGGCGTTATACGAGCAGTACTTC.

The chain employs TRBV5-4 and TRBJ1-2, with a weak D call TRBD1 (6 bases). Germline values: CDR1 SGHNT, CDR2 YYREEE (reference sequence). The germline V and J ends were trimmed by 1 base and 10 bases, with 11 bases remaining between them. There are 12 residues in the CDR3. In DNA form, the CDR3 reads TGTGCCAGCAGCTTGTGGACAGCTACCTACACCTTC. Protein product: CASSLWTATYTF.

This clone was counted between two and nine times. This chain joins TRBV29-1 and TRBJ1-1; possibly TRBD1 for D (6 bases). Trimming stripped 6 bases from V and 0 bases from J, with 11 bases between. Looked up from germline, CDR1 is SQVTM and CDR2 is ANQGSEA. CDR3 size: 13 residues. DNA for the CDR3: TGCAGCGTCAGGGGACTCATGAACACTGAAGCTTTCTTT. Translating gives CSVRGLMNTEAFF.

This rearrangement joins TRBV27 to TRBJ2-1; 12 positions agree with TRBD2. The CDR3 has 16 residues. The trim removed 2 bases at V and 7 bases at J, leaving 6 bases unmatched. Per germline, CDR1 MNHEY and CDR2 SMNVEV (reference sequence). CDR3 in amino acids: CASSLPASGGANEQFF. The DNA of the CDR3 is TGTGCCAGCAGTTTACCGGCTAGCGGGGGGGCGAATGAGCAGTTCTTC.

This clone turned up a few times. The chain carries TRBV12-3 or TRBV12-4 and TRBJ1-1, with D uncertain. The CDR3 consists of 13 residues. Trimming removed 5 bases from V and 0 bases from J, with 7 bases in between. CDR3 sequence reads: CASSMTVNTEAFF. Here the CDR3 DNA reads TGTGCCAGCAGTATGACGGTGAACACTGAAGCTTTCTTT.

This clone was counted only a few times. This sequence joins TRBV10-1 and TRBJ1-1, with D uncertain. V was cut by 4 bases and J by 2 bases, with 8 bases left in between. The CDR3 is made up of 13 amino acids. From germline, CDR1 is WNHNN and CDR2 SYGVQD (reference sequence). The CDR3 DNA follows: TGCGCCAGCAGTGGCGACACTAACACTGAAGCTTTCTTT. It is translated as CASSGDTNTEAFF.

The chain couples TRBV29-1 to TRBJ1-1; 9 bases line up with TRBD1. CDR3 length equals 15 residues. Per germline, CDR1 SQVTM and CDR2 ANQGSEA. V dropped 6 bases and J dropped 4; count of bases not matched to a gene: 12. CDR3 protein: CSVKPGQGSVTEAFF. Written as DNA, the CDR3 is TGCAGCGTCAAACCGGGACAGGGTTCAGTCACTGAAGCTTTCTTT.

The V gene is TRBV10-2, the J gene TRBJ2-5; 9 nucleotides line up with TRBD2. The ends lost 6 bases at V and 4 bases at J; junction bases unmatched: 6. The germline V gene has CDR1 WSHSY and CDR2 SAAADI. The CDR3 spans 14 residues. The CDR3 region is CASRGVTSGETQYF. The CDR3 DNA sequence: TGCGCCAGCAGAGGGGTGACTAGCGGAGAGACCCAGTACTTC.

The chain carries TRBV6-5 and TRBJ1-3; D not certain. The CDR3 runs 11 residues. The V gene's germline CDR1 is MNHEY and CDR2 SVGAGI. Trimming left V 10 bases short and J 1 base short, with 5 bases between. As DNA, the CDR3 is TGTGCCACCCAATCTGGAAACACCATATATTTT. It codes for CATQSGNTIYF.

As to this clone: This CDR3 is also generated by other DNA sequences in the sample. The chain carries TRBV6-1 and TRBJ2-1; D gene unclear. The CDR3 extends over 14 amino acids. Between the trimmed V and J ends, which lost 2 bases and 4 bases, there was a span of 9 bases. CDR1 MNHNS and CDR2 SASEGT come from the germline V gene. The CDR3 sequence is CASSELLSYNEQFF. CDR3 coding DNA: TGTGCCAGCAGTGAACTTTTGAGTTACAATGAGCAGTTCTTC.

This clone was seen a handful of times. This sequence joins TRBV6-1 and TRBJ1-5, with 9 bases matching TRBD1. With 3 bases clipped from V and 4 bases from J, the junction kept 7 bases outside the gene matches. Per the germline V gene, CDR1 is MNHNS and CDR2 is SASEGT. This CDR3 contains 16 residues. The CDR3 region has the DNA TGTGCCAGCAGTGATGCAGGGACAGGGAGGAATCAGCCCCAGCATTTT. Its translation is CASSDAGTGRNQPQHF.

This chain uses TRBV27 with TRBJ1-2, with 8 bases aligning to TRBD1. Germline CDR1 reads MNHEY; CDR2 reads SMNVEV (reference sequence). There are 14 residues in the CDR3. Losses at the gene ends were 6 bases for V and 6 bases for J; bases not matched to a gene: 9. The chain's CDR3 is CASSYRGSSDGYTF. In DNA form, the CDR3 reads TGTGCCAGCAGCTACAGGGGGTCCAGTGATGGCTACACCTTC.

This chain connects TRBV3-1 (or the pseudogene TRBV3-2) to TRBJ1-1; no firm D call. Deletions cut 8 bases from V and 2 bases from J, with 15 bases between. The CDR3 is made up of 14 amino acids. In germline, CDR1 is LGHDT, CDR2 YNNKEL (reference sequence). CDR3 region: CASGYTTGNTEAFF. CDR3 nucleotide sequence: TGTGCCAGCGGGTATACGACGGGCAACACTGAAGCTTTCTTT.